This T cell receptor beta chain comes out of a study of T cell repertoires in cytomegalovirus infection. Turning to the study itself: Indications of both CMV infection and matching HLA type were provided by public TCR beta signatures.

With respect to this clonotype: Its antigen is undetermined.

This CDR3 has 14 residues. V dropped 1 base and J dropped 4 bases, with 11 bases sitting between them. CDR1 is SGHRS and CDR2 is YFSETQ in the germline V gene. TCRdb re-called the reads with MiXCR, one entry per CDR3 protein. The data contain around 70,000 distinct CDR3 sequences, about 26% of them singletons. The sequences come from CD8+ T cells from cultured PBMCs, collected from culture after CMV antigen stimulation. The receptor's source is a human donor in good health (CMV status not recorded). Some clones in this sample may be carry-over from other donors' samples. The chain combines TRBV5-1 with TRBJ1-1, with D maybe TRBD1 (6 bases). CDR3: CASSLSRDTTEAFF. In nucleotides, the CDR3 is TGCGCCAGCAGCTTGAGCCGGGACACCACTGAAGCTTTCTTT.